These T cell receptor beta chains were read from a single sample in a study of blood T cell repertoires in COVID-19. TCRdb's table, derived via immunoSEQ multiplex PCR, lists solely in-frame clones and lacks some. Here the sample spans roughly 11,000 clones, approximately 86% being singletons. Source material: peripheral blood. The source of these receptors is a human donor in a cohort sampled during active COVID-19. The CDR3 runs from the conserved cysteine through the conserved F or W. Fields, in order: J gene, D gene, V gene, clone size, CDR3 protein, CDR3 DNA. The D gene is left open where the match is weak. The listing skips clone size in some rows; elsewhere it reads once, few, many or a size class.

j_call: TRBJ1-1; d_call: TRBD1; v_call: TRBV5-1; clone_size: .; cdr3_aa: CASSGGTGDDTEAFF; cdr3_nt: TGCGCCAGCAGCGGTGGGACAGGGGACGACACTGAAGCTTTCTTT
j_call: TRBJ2-5; d_call: .; v_call: TRBV5-4; clone_size: .; cdr3_aa: CASSLGAWSRETQYF; cdr3_nt: TGTGCCAGCAGCTTGGGAGCGTGGAGTCGGGAGACCCAGTACTTC
j_call: TRBJ1-6; d_call: TRBD1; v_call: TRBV2; clone_size: .; cdr3_aa: CASRNRGGSYNSPLHF; cdr3_nt: TGTGCCAGCAGGAACAGGGGTGGGTCCTATAATTCACCCCTCCACTTT
j_call: TRBJ1-6; d_call: .; v_call: TRBV30; clone_size: once; cdr3_aa: CAWSRGVYRAYNSPLHF; cdr3_nt: TGTGCCTGGAGCCGGGGAGTTTACAGGGCCTATAATTCACCCCTCCACTTT
j_call: TRBJ1-4; d_call: .; v_call: TRBV18; clone_size: .; cdr3_aa: CASSPTSVPNEKLFF; cdr3_nt: TGTGCCAGCTCACCCACAAGCGTCCCTAATGAAAAACTGTTTTTT
j_call: TRBJ2-1; d_call: TRBD1; v_call: TRBV7-3; clone_size: .; cdr3_aa: CASSSQGQGTGQFF; cdr3_nt: TGTGCCAGCAGCTCCCAGGGACAGGGAACGGGACAGTTCTTC
j_call: TRBJ2-7; d_call: .; v_call: TRBV5-4; clone_size: .; cdr3_aa: CASSRSYEQYF; cdr3_nt: TGTGCCAGCAGCCGCAGCTACGAGCAGTACTTC
j_call: TRBJ2-1; d_call: TRBD1; v_call: TRBV6-5; clone_size: once; cdr3_aa: CASRHSQGLDEQFF; cdr3_nt: TGTGCCAGCAGACACTCACAGGGGTTGGATGAGCAGTTCTTC
j_call: TRBJ2-5; d_call: .; v_call: TRBV7-2; clone_size: .; cdr3_aa: CASSLMGGGGGLETQYF; cdr3_nt: TGTGCCAGCAGCTTAATGGGAGGCGGGGGCGGTCTGGAGACCCAGTACTTC
j_call: TRBJ2-3; d_call: .; v_call: TRBV10-3; clone_size: .; cdr3_aa: CAISEDKLTRPGTDTQYF; cdr3_nt: TGTGCCATCAGTGAAGACAAATTAACTAGGCCCGGCACAGATACGCAGTATTTT
j_call: TRBJ1-2; d_call: TRBD1; v_call: TRBV28; clone_size: .; cdr3_aa: CASSEPTGSYGYTF; cdr3_nt: TGTGCCAGCAGTGAACCGACAGGGTCCTATGGCTACACCTTC
j_call: TRBJ2-7; d_call: .; v_call: TRBV19; clone_size: .; cdr3_aa: CASSTPGLSYEQYF; cdr3_nt: TGTGCCAGTAGTACCCCGGGACTCTCCTACGAGCAGTACTTC
j_call: TRBJ1-2; d_call: TRBD1; v_call: TRBV7-9; clone_size: .; cdr3_aa: CASSPDRVKGYTF; cdr3_nt: TGTGCCAGCAGCCCCGACAGGGTGAAAGGCTACACCTTC
j_call: TRBJ2-5; d_call: TRBD1; v_call: TRBV6-5; clone_size: .; cdr3_aa: CASNRDRQETQYF; cdr3_nt: TGTGCCAGCAACAGGGACAGGCAAGAGACCCAGTACTTC
j_call: TRBJ1-6; d_call: .; v_call: TRBV5-6; clone_size: .; cdr3_aa: CASNLRGSYNSPLHF; cdr3_nt: TGTGCCAGCAACCTCAGGGGCTCCTATAATTCACCCCTCCACTTT
j_call: TRBJ2-1; d_call: .; v_call: TRBV7-3; clone_size: .; cdr3_aa: CASSNRQGDNEQFF; cdr3_nt: TGTGCCAGCAGCAATCGACAAGGCGACAATGAGCAGTTCTTC
j_call: TRBJ2-3; d_call: .; v_call: TRBV7-3; clone_size: .; cdr3_aa: CASSLYRPPDTQYF; cdr3_nt: TGTGCCAGCAGCTTATACAGACCCCCAGATACGCAGTATTTT
j_call: TRBJ1-5; d_call: .; v_call: TRBV18; clone_size: .; cdr3_aa: CASSPSGGISNQPQHF; cdr3_nt: TGTGCCAGCTCACCCTCCGGGGGGATTAGCAATCAGCCCCAGCATTTT
j_call: TRBJ2-3; d_call: TRBD2; v_call: TRBV11-2; clone_size: .; cdr3_aa: CASSFQAGGQAQYF; cdr3_nt: TGTGCCAGCAGCTTCCAAGCGGGGGGGCAGGCGCAGTATTTT
j_call: TRBJ2-7; d_call: .; v_call: TRBV7-8; clone_size: .; cdr3_aa: CASSLVGGTDEQYF; cdr3_nt: TGTGCCAGCAGCTTAGTAGGGGGAACGGACGAGCAGTACTTC
j_call: TRBJ2-1; d_call: TRBD2; v_call: TRBV11-2; clone_size: .; cdr3_aa: CASNGGSRAINEQFF; cdr3_nt: TGTGCCAGCAACGGGGGGTCCCGGGCAATCAATGAGCAGTTCTTC
j_call: TRBJ1-1; d_call: .; v_call: TRBV29-1; clone_size: .; cdr3_aa: CSGRRENTEAFF; cdr3_nt: TGCAGCGGGAGACGGGAGAACACTGAAGCTTTCTTT
j_call: TRBJ1-1; d_call: TRBD1; v_call: TRBV7-9; clone_size: .; cdr3_aa: CASSPTGVTIYTEAFF; cdr3_nt: TGTGCCAGCAGCCCGACAGGGGTGACAATATACACTGAAGCTTTCTTT
j_call: TRBJ1-2; d_call: .; v_call: TRBV7-2; clone_size: .; cdr3_aa: CASSLYTGLGYTF; cdr3_nt: TGTGCCAGCAGCTTATATACAGGGTTAGGCTACACCTTC
j_call: TRBJ2-4; d_call: TRBD1; v_call: TRBV6-5; clone_size: .; cdr3_aa: CASSRLTGNIQYF; cdr3_nt: TGTGCCAGCAGTCGTCTGACAGGGAACATTCAGTACTTC
j_call: TRBJ2-7; d_call: TRBD1; v_call: TRBV27; clone_size: .; cdr3_aa: CASSSPGQSTYEQYF; cdr3_nt: TGTGCCAGCAGTTCCCCGGGACAGTCTACCTACGAGCAGTACTTC
j_call: TRBJ1-5; d_call: TRBD1; v_call: TRBV6-6; clone_size: .; cdr3_aa: CASSPGGPQTGSNQPQHF; cdr3_nt: TGTGCCAGCAGTCCAGGGGGCCCCCAGACAGGGTCGAATCAGCCCCAGCATTTT
j_call: TRBJ2-5; d_call: .; v_call: TRBV7-2; clone_size: once; cdr3_aa: CASSLVRGGTQYF; cdr3_nt: TGTGCCAGCAGCTTAGTTAGAGGCGGGACCCAGTACTTC